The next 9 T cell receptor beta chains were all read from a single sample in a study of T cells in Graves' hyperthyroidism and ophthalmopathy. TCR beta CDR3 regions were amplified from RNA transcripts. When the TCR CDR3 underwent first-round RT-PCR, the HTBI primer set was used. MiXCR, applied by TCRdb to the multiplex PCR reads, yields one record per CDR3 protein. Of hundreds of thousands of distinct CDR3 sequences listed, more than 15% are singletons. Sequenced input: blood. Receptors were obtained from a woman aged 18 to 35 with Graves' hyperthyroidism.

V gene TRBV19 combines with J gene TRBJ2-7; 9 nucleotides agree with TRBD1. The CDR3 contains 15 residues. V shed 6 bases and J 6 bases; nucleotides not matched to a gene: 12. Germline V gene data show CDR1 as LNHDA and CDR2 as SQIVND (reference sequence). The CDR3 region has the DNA TGTGCCAGTAGGGGCGGGACAGGGTTTGGAGCCGAGCAGTACTTC. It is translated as CASRGGTGFGAEQYF.

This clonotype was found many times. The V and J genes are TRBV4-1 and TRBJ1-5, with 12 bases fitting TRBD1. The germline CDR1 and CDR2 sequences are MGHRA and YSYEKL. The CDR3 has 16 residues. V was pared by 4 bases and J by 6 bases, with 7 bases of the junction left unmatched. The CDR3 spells CASSREGQGASQPQHF. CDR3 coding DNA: TGCGCCAGCAGCCGAGAGGGACAGGGGGCCAGTCAGCCCCAGCATTTT.

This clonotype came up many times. The CDR3 reads CASSLVWLTSGPYNEQFF. For the CDR3, the DNA is TGTGCCAGCAGCTTAGTGTGGTTGACGTCAGGCCCATACAATGAGCAGTTCTTC. This sequence joins TRBV11-3 and TRBJ2-1; D is unclear. This CDR3 comprises 18 residues. Germline V gene lookup returns CDR1 SGHNT and CDR2 YENEEA. Trimming stripped 1 base from V and 4 bases from J, with 20 bases between.

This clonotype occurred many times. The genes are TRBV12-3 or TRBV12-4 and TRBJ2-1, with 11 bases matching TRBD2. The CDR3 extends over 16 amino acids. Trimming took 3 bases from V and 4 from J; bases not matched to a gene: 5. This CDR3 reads CASSFSRTSGYNEQFF. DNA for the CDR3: TGTGCCAGCAGTTTCTCGCGGACTAGCGGGTACAATGAGCAGTTCTTC.

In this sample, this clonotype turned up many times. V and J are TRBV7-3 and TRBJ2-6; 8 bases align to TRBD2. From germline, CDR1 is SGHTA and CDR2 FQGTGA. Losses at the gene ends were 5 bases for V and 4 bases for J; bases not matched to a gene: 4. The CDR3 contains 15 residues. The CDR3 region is CASSHGRAGANVLTF. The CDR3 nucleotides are TGTGCCAGCAGCCACGGGAGGGCCGGGGCCAACGTCCTGACTTTC.

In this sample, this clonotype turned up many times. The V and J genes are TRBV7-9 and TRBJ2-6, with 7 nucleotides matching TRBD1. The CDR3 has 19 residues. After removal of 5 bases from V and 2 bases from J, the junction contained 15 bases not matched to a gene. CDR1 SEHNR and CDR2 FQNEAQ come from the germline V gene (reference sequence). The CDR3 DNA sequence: TGTGCCAGCAGCCACCCATTCGGGACAGCAATCCCTGGGGCCAACGTCCTGACTTTC. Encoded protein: CASSHPFGTAIPGANVLTF.

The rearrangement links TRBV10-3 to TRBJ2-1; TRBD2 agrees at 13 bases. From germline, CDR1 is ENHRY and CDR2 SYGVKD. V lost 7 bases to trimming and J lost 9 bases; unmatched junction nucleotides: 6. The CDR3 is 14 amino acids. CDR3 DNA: TGTGCCATCAATCCGGGACTAGCGGGAATTGAGCAGTTCTTC. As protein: CAINPGLAGIEQFF.

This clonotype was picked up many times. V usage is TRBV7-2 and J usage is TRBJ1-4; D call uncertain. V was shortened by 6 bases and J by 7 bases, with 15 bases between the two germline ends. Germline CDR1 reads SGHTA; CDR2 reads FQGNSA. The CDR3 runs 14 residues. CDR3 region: CASSWALGSEKLFF. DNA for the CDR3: TGTGCCAGCAGTTGGGCCCTGGGGAGTGAAAAACTGTTTTTT.

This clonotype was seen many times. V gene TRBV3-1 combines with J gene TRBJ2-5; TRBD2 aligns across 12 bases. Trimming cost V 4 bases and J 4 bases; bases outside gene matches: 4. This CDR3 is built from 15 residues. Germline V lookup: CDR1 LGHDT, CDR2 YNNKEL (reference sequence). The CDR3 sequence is CASSPTSGGLETQYF. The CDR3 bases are TGTGCCAGCAGCCCTACTAGCGGGGGGCTAGAGACCCAGTACTTC.